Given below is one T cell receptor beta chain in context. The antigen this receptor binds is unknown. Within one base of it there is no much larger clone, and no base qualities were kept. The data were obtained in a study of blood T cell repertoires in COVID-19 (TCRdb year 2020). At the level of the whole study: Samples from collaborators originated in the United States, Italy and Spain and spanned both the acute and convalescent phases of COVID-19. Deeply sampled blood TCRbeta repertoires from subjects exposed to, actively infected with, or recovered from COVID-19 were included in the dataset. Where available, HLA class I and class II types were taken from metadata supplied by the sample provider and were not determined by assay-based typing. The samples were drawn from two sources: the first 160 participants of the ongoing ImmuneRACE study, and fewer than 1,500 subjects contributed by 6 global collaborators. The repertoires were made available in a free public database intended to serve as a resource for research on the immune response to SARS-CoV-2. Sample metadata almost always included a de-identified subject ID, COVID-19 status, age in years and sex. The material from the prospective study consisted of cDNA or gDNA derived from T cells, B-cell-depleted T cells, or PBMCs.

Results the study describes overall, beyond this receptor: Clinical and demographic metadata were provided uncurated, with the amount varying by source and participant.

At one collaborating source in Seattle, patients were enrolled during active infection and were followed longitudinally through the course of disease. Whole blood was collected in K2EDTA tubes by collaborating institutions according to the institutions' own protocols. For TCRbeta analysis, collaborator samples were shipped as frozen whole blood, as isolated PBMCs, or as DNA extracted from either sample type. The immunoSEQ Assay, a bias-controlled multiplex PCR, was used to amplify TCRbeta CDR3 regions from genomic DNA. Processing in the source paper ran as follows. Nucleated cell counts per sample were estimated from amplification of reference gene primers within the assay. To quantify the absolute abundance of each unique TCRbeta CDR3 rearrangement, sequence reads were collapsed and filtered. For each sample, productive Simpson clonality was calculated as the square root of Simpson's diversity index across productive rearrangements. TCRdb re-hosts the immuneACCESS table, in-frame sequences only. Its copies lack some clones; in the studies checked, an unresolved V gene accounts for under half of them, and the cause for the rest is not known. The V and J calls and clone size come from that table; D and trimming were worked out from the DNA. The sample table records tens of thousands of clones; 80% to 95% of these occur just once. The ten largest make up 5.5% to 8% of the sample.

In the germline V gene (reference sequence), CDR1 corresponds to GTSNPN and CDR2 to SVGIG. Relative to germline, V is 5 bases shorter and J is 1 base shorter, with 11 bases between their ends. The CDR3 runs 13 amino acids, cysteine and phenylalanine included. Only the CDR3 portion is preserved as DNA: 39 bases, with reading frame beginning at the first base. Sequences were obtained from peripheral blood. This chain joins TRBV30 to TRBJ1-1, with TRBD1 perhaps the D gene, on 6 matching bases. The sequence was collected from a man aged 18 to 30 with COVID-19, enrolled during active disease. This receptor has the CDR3 CAWDRMKNTEAFF. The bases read TGTGCCTGGGACAGGATGAAGAACACTGAAGCTTTCTTT.